The rows below give T cell receptor beta chains drawn from one sample of a study of Graves' ophthalmopathy and Graves' hyperthyroidism. TCRdb reprocessed the multiplex PCR reads with MiXCR, giving one entry per CDR3 protein. The sample holds 500,000 to 800,000 distinct CDR3 sequences, approximately 39% seen once. The sequencing sample was made of peripheral blood. The source is an adult man with Graves' ophthalmopathy. Each CDR3 is given with its conserved first and last residue. A D gene is named only where the DNA matches it firmly. Clone size, where shown, is once, few, many, or a class for clones that have expanded.

j_call v_call d_call clone_size cdr3_aa cdr3_nt
TRBJ2-5 TRBV2 - many CASGGPGAETQYF TGTGCCAGCGGAGGTCCAGGGGCAGAGACCCAGTACTTC
TRBJ2-7 TRBV10-2 - - CASSDLTEQYF TGCGCCAGCAGTGATCTAACGGAACAGTACTTC
TRBJ2-5 TRBV10-3 - - CAISGYGTQYF TGTGCCATCAGTGGATACGGGACACAGTACTTC
TRBJ1-1 TRBV29-1 - many CSVLPREEAFF TGCAGCGTCTTACCTCGGGAGGAAGCTTTCTTT
TRBJ1-2 TRBV2 TRBD1 - CASSVGTGFGYTF TGTGCCAGCAGTGTCGGGACAGGGTTCGGCTACACCTTC
TRBJ2-2 TRBV12-3/TRBV12-4 - - CASSRSTGELLF TGTGCCAGCAGTAGGTCTACCGGGGAGCTGCTTTTT
TRBJ2-5 TRBV6-1 TRBD2 - CASGVGSGTGETQYF TGTGCCAGCGGTGTCGGTAGCGGGACCGGAGAGACCCAGTACTTC
TRBJ2-5 TRBV6-2/TRBV6-3 - many CASSSLEETQYF TGTGCCAGCAGTTCTCTGGAAGAGACCCAGTACTTC
TRBJ1-1 TRBV5-1 - many CASSLAHSGDEAFF TGCGCCAGCAGCTTGGCCCACAGTGGGGACGAAGCTTTCTTT
TRBJ2-2 TRBV9 - many CASSVVAFANTGELFF TGTGCCAGCAGCGTAGTTGCGTTCGCGAACACCGGGGAGCTGTTTTTT
TRBJ1-1 TRBV9 - many CASSVGGDTEAFF TGTGCCAGCAGCGTAGGCGGGGACACTGAAGCTTTCTTT
TRBJ2-2 TRBV25-1 TRBD2 once CASSLESGTTGIAGELFF TGTGCCAGCAGCTTAGAATCCGGGACTACCGGAATCGCCGGGGAGCTGTTTTTT
TRBJ2-2 TRBV10-3 TRBD1 few CASSLGQGAAGELFF TGTGCCAGCAGTCTCGGACAGGGGGCTGCCGGGGAGCTGTTTTTT
TRBJ2-5 TRBV9 - many CASSVGHGSQETQYF TGTGCCAGCAGCGTAGGGCACGGGTCCCAAGAGACCCAGTACTTC
TRBJ1-1 TRBV10-2 - - CASSVTGENTEAFF TGCGCCAGCAGTGTGACAGGCGAGAACACTGAAGCTTTCTTT
TRBJ2-7 TRBV6-2/TRBV6-3 - - CAISYRAFSGEQYF TGTGCCATCAGTTACAGGGCTTTTAGTGGCGAGCAGTACTTC
TRBJ2-7 TRBV30 - - CAWSGRDTFYEQYF TGTGCCTGGAGTGGTCGGGATACTTTTTACGAGCAGTACTTC
TRBJ2-6 TRBV10-3 - - CASSEIGAGANVLTF TGTGCCAGCAGTGAAATAGGGGCCGGGGCCAACGTCCTGACTTTC
TRBJ2-5 TRBV10-3 - - CASSYSARGETQYF TGTGCCAGCAGTTACTCGGCCAGGGGAGAGACCCAGTACTTC
TRBJ1-2 TRBV27 - - CASSPGGVSYGYTF TGTGCCAGCAGCCCTGGCGGAGTGAGCTATGGCTACACCTTC
TRBJ1-2 TRBV6-6 - few CASSNRDSNYGYTF TGTGCCAGCAGTAACCGGGACTCTAACTATGGCTACACCTTC
TRBJ1-1 TRBV5-1 - - CASSLGGGGTEALF TGCGCCAGCAGCTTGGGCGGGGGAGGCACTGAAGCTCTCTTT
TRBJ1-3 TRBV29-1 - many CSARSGSHSGNTIYF TGCAGCGCACGCTCGGGGTCCCACTCTGGAAACACCATATATTTT
TRBJ1-2 TRBV9 - many CASSVGAGVGYGYTF TGTGCCAGCAGCGTAGGTGCAGGGGTGGGATATGGCTACACCTTC
TRBJ1-5 TRBV29-1 - - CSVQFTGRGGNQPQHF TGCAGCGTCCAATTCACAGGGAGGGGAGGCAATCAGCCCCAGCATTTT
TRBJ1-2 TRBV7-9 - many CASSLARGPSYGYTF TGTGCCAGCAGCTTAGCTCGTGGACCATCCTATGGCTACACCTTC
TRBJ2-5 TRBV5-6 TRBD2 - CASSPGLWETQYF TGTGCCAGCAGCCCGGGACTATGGGAGACCCAGTACTTC
TRBJ2-5 TRBV24-1 TRBD1 - CATSERTGTGLETQYF TGTGCCACCAGTGAACGAACCGGGACAGGGTTAGAGACCCAGTACTTC
TRBJ2-7 TRBV12-3/TRBV12-4 - - CASGEGESSYEQYF TGTGCCAGCGGAGAAGGGGAAAGCTCCTACGAGCAGTACTTC
TRBJ2-2 TRBV7-2 - many CASSTTNGELFF TGTGCCAGCAGCACAACTAACGGGGAGCTGTTTTTT
TRBJ1-6 TRBV18 - - CASSPRVNSPLHF TGTGCCAGCTCACCCCGAGTGAATTCACCCCTCCACTTT
TRBJ1-6 TRBV3-1 - many CASSQFKSSPLHF TGTGCCAGCAGCCAATTCAAATCTTCACCCCTCCACTTT
TRBJ1-2 TRBV30 - few CAWSLRWGLNGYTF TGTGCCTGGAGCCTACGTTGGGGACTAAATGGCTACACCTTC
TRBJ1-3 TRBV29-1 TRBD1 once CSVGAGGASGNTIYF TGCAGCGTTGGAGCAGGGGGCGCATCTGGAAACACCATATATTTT
TRBJ2-7 TRBV7-2 TRBD2 - CASSPGGTSGHEQYF TGTGCCAGCTCACCGGGTGGGACTAGCGGCCACGAGCAGTACTTC
TRBJ1-5 TRBV11-2 - - CASSRGADEHF TGTGCCAGCAGCCGGGGGGCTGACGAGCATTTT
TRBJ1-2 TRBV20-1 - - CSASGWVFGYTF TGCAGTGCTAGCGGATGGGTTTTTGGCTACACCTTC
TRBJ1-5 TRBV9 TRBD1 - CASSRPGGGGRDQPQHF TGTGCCAGCAGCCGACCTGGGGGAGGGGGCCGTGATCAGCCCCAGCATTTT
TRBJ2-1 TRBV9 - many CASSPGRPTGSGYNEQFF TGTGCCAGCAGCCCAGGTAGGCCGACAGGCAGCGGCTACAATGAGCAGTTCTTC
TRBJ2-7 TRBV5-1 - many CASSPPSPYEQYF TGCGCCAGCAGCCCACCGAGCCCTTACGAGCAGTACTTC
TRBJ1-3 TRBV12-3/TRBV12-4 - many CASILQGFGNTIYF TGTGCCAGCATCCTCCAAGGGTTTGGAAACACCATATATTTT
TRBJ2-7 TRBV2 - - CASSEAQRSYEQYF TGTGCCAGCAGTGAAGCGCAAAGGAGCTACGAGCAGTACTTC
TRBJ2-7 TRBV29-1 - - CSAMGLASTGELYF TGCAGCGCCATGGGGCTAGCTAGCACCGGGGAGCTGTACTTC
TRBJ2-2 TRBV5-1 TRBD1 few CASSWGQDTGELFF TGCGCCAGCAGCTGGGGACAGGATACCGGGGAGCTGTTTTTT